These 27 T cell receptor beta chains share one sample of origin, sequenced in a study of yellow fever vaccine responses in identical twins. In TCRdb, the RT-PCR reads were re-called with MiXCR into one record per CDR3 protein. The data show some 20,000 distinct CDR3 sequences, around four fifths seen once. The sequencing here drew on T cells from blood (PBMCs), unsorted or a sorted subset (not recorded which), taken before or after yellow fever vaccination (not recorded which). These receptors all stem from a young woman who received the yellow fever vaccine.

The chain is built from TRBV29-1 and TRBJ2-1, with D perhaps matching TRBD1 (5 bases). The CDR3 has 13 residues. Germline-derived CDR1 and CDR2 are SQVTM and ANQGSEA. Deletions cut 3 bases from V and 9 bases from J, with 15 bases between. CDR3 in amino acids: CSVEKVRVIEQFF. As DNA, the CDR3 is TGCAGCGTTGAGAAGGTCAGGGTAATTGAGCAGTTCTTC.

The chain joins TRBV2 to TRBJ2-1, with 13 bases that match TRBD2. This CDR3 is 15 amino acids long. Germline V gene sequence: CDR1 SNHLY, CDR2 FYNNEI. V lost 6 bases to trimming and J lost 7 bases; unmatched junction nucleotides: 6. In DNA, the CDR3 is TGTGCCAGCAGCAGGACTAGCGGGAGTATGAATGAGCAGTTCTTC. Translated: CASSRTSGSMNEQFF.

This clonotype turned up a few times. The gene calls are TRBV18 and TRBJ2-7; TRBD2 matches 10 bases. This CDR3 spans 15 amino acids. V was pared by 2 bases and J by 5 bases, with 6 bases of the junction left unmatched. Germline-derived CDR1 and CDR2 are KGHSH and LQKENI. As DNA, the CDR3 is TGTGCCAGCTCACCAGACCGCAGCGGGAGGGACGAGCAGTACTTC. Its protein product is CASSPDRSGRDEQYF. Full variable domain (rest looked up from reference TRBV18 and TRBJ2-7): NAGVMQNPRHLVRRRGQEARLRCSPMKGHSHVYWYRQLPEEGLKFMVYLQKENIIDESGMPKERFSAEFPKEGPSILRIQQVVRGDSAAYFCASSPDRSGRDEQYFGPGTRLTVT.

A note on this clonotype: At one end, the junction sequence differs from germline, possibly due to a read error. The rearrangement uses TRBV29-1 and TRBJ2-3; D unresolved. The germline V gene has CDR1 SQVTM and CDR2 ANQGSEA. This CDR3 comprises 8 residues. This CDR3 reads CSVTEAGF. In DNA form, the CDR3 reads TGCAGCGTTACCGAGGCCGGTTTT.

The chain links TRBV4-3 to TRBJ1-1, with D possibly TRBD1 on 6 matching bases. Germline CDR1 LGHNA, CDR2 YSLEER. V was shortened by 3 bases and J by 1 base, with 15 bases between the two germline ends. The CDR3 has 16 amino acids. CDR3 amino acids: CASSQIRDNPNTEAFF. DNA for the CDR3: TGCGCCAGCAGCCAGATCCGGGACAATCCGAACACTGAAGCTTTCTTT.

The chain links TRBV20-1 to TRBJ2-1, with 10 bases fitting TRBD2. The CDR3 sequence is 15 residues long. Germline CDR1 and CDR2: DFQATT and SNEGSKA (reference sequence). Trimming at V came to 5 bases and at J to 5 bases, leaving 9 bases not matched to a gene. CDR3 loop: CSAHELAGIHNEQFF. The CDR3 DNA is TGCAGTGCTCACGAACTAGCGGGGATACACAATGAGCAGTTCTTC.

The chain couples TRBV19 to TRBJ1-1; no definite D call. Germline-derived CDR1 and CDR2 are LNHDA and SQIVND (reference sequence). This CDR3 has 11 amino acids. V shed 6 bases and J shed 6 bases, with 8 bases lying between them. The CDR3 DNA sequence: TGTGCCAGTAGGACCTTCGCTGAAGCTTTCTTT. This translates into CASRTFAEAFF.

This sequence joins TRBV24-1 and TRBJ1-6, with 7 bases matching TRBD1. This CDR3 is 14 amino acids long. Germline CDR1 and CDR2: KGHDR and SFDVKD. V dropped 9 bases and J dropped 10; count of bases not matched to a gene: 11. CDR3 coding DNA: TGTGCCACCGTAACAGACAGGGCTGGGTCACCCCTCCACTTT. Its protein product is CATVTDRAGSPLHF.

The chain recombines TRBV15 with TRBJ1-5; D perhaps matches TRBD1 (6 bases). The CDR3 is 15 residues long. The V gene lost 8 bases and the J gene lost 0 bases, with 14 bases spanning the gap. The germline V gene encodes CDR1 LNHNV and CDR2 YYDKDF (reference sequence). The CDR3 is CATEQGGFSNQPQHF. Written as DNA, the CDR3 is TGTGCCACCGAACAGGGAGGCTTTAGCAATCAGCCCCAGCATTTT. Complete variable domain (other parts from reference TRBV15 and TRBJ1-5): DAMVIQNPRYQVTQFGKPVTLSCSQTLNHNVMYWYQQKSSQAPKLLFHYYDKDFNNEADTPDNFQSRRPNTSFCFLDIRSPGLGDTAMYLCATEQGGFSNQPQHFGDGTRLSIL.

The chain employs TRBV20-1 and TRBJ2-2; 13 nucleotides line up with TRBD2. J was trimmed by 3 bases and V by 0 bases; bases with no gene match: 1. The CDR3 contains 16 residues. The V gene's germline CDR1 is DFQATT and CDR2 SNEGSKA (reference sequence). The CDR3 DNA is TGCAGTGCTAGAGAAGGGACTAGCGGGGACACCGGGGAGCTGTTTTTT. It specifies CSAREGTSGDTGELFF.

The rearrangement links TRBV10-1 to TRBJ2-1; 9 positions agree with TRBD2. Trimming took 6 bases from V and 5 from J; bases not matched to a gene: 8. CDR3 length: 15 residues. The germline gives CDR1 WNHNN, CDR2 SYGVQD (reference sequence). The CDR3 coding sequence is TGCGCCAGCAGCGGGGGACTAGCAGGGGACAATGAGCAGTTCTTC. Its protein is CASSGGLAGDNEQFF.

CDR3 nucleotides: TGTGCCAGCAGAATTCAGGGGGCGGTCGGTGCTTTCTTT. This sequence encodes CASRIQGAVGAFF. The J gene is TRBJ1-1, the V gene TRBV12-3 or TRBV12-4, with 8 bases that match TRBD1. The length of the CDR3 is 13 residues. The V gene end was trimmed by 6 bases and the J gene end by 11 bases; junction bases not matched to a gene: 11.

The chain joins TRBV2 to TRBJ2-5; D is possibly TRBD1 or TRBD2 (5 bases each). The CDR3 is 15 amino acids. V lost 3 bases to trimming and J lost 7 bases, with 18 bases between them. Per the germline V gene, CDR1 is SNHLY and CDR2 is FYNNEI. The CDR3 coding sequence is TGTGCCAGCAGTGACTGGGGACCTAACTTGAGGACCCAGTACTTC. Translating gives CASSDWGPNLRTQYF. The variable domain in full, completed from reference TRBV2 and TRBJ2-5, reads EPEVTQTPSHQVTQMGQEVILRCVPISNHLYFYWYRQILGQKVEFLVSFYNNEISEKSEIFDDQFSVERPDGSNFTLKIRSTKLEDSAMYFCASSDWGPNLRTQYFGPGTRLLVL.

This clonotype has just a few counts. The J gene is TRBJ2-2, the V gene TRBV7-9; D tentatively reads TRBD1 or TRBD2 (5 bases each). Germline V CDR1 and CDR2: SEHNR, FQNEAQ (reference sequence). V dropped 5 bases and J dropped 5 bases, with 12 bases sitting between them. The CDR3 contains 14 residues. The chain's CDR3 is CASSPGTATGELFF. DNA of the CDR3: TGTGCCAGCAGCCCCGGGACGGCTACCGGGGAGCTGTTTTTT.

This chain uses TRBV11-2 with TRBJ1-2; 7 bases map to TRBD1. V lost 0 bases to trimming and J lost 4 bases; unmatched junction nucleotides: 11. The CDR3 spans 17 residues. From germline, CDR1 is SGHAT and CDR2 FQNNGV. CDR3 sequence: CASSLDTPGQTIYGYTF. The CDR3 DNA sequence: TGTGCCAGCAGCTTAGATACTCCGGGACAGACGATCTATGGCTACACCTTC.

The CDR3 bases are TGTGCCAGCAGCGACCCCATGGGTACCGGGGAGCTGTTTTTT. Residues: CASSDPMGTGELFF. V usage is TRBV9 and J usage is TRBJ2-2; D gene uncertain. CDR3 size: 14 residues. The V end lost 3 bases, the J end lost 5 bases, and 11 bases lay between the germline ends. Germline V gene data show CDR1 as SGDLS and CDR2 as YYNGEE.

J is TRBJ1-3 and V is TRBV18, with D possibly TRBD1 on 5 matching bases. Looked up from germline, CDR1 is KGHSH and CDR2 is LQKENI. The ends were cut back, 3 bases at V and 0 bases at J, with 18 bases in the middle. CDR3 length: 18 residues. CDR3 residues: CASSPNPGTGSSGNTIYF. The CDR3 coding sequence is TGTGCCAGCTCACCCAACCCGGGGACCGGGAGCTCTGGAAACACCATATATTTT.

V usage is TRBV11-1 and J usage is TRBJ2-1, with TRBD2 matching 9 bases. From germline, CDR1 is SGHAT and CDR2 FQDESV (reference sequence). V gave up 7 bases and J gave up 8 bases; unmatched junction bases: 15. The CDR3 consists of 16 residues. The CDR3: CASIKWVAGDKDEQFF. The CDR3 DNA sequence: TGTGCCAGCATCAAGTGGGTAGCGGGAGATAAGGATGAGCAGTTCTTC.

This chain joins TRBV12-3 or TRBV12-4 and TRBJ2-1; D is unresolved. V was clipped by 3 bases and J by 4 bases, with 7 bases between them. This CDR3 comprises 13 residues. This CDR3 is CASSFTPYNEQFF. Here the CDR3 DNA reads TGTGCCAGCAGTTTTACCCCGTACAATGAGCAGTTCTTC.

As DNA, the CDR3 is TGTGCCAGCAGCTTACGGGACAGGGGGCGAGGGAGTACCACGCGCAATGAGCAGTTCTTC. Amino acid sequence: CASSLRDRGRGSTTRNEQFF. The gene calls are TRBV11-1 and TRBJ2-1; 12 positions agree with TRBD1. CDR3 length equals 20 residues. Trimming took 2 bases from V and 6 from J; bases not matched to a gene: 17. Germline CDR1 SGHAT, CDR2 FQDESV (reference sequence).

The chain couples TRBV20-1 to TRBJ2-3, with 7 bases fitting TRBD2. The length of the CDR3 is 14 residues. With 1 base clipped from V and 1 base from J, the junction kept 2 bases outside the gene matches. Germline V gives CDR1 DFQATT, CDR2 SNEGSKA (reference sequence). CDR3 coding DNA: TGCAGTGCTAGAGGCGGGAGAGGCACAGATACGCAGTATTTT. It translates to CSARGGRGTDTQYF.

The V and J genes are TRBV25-1 and TRBJ1-2; weak D call: TRBD1 (5 bases). The V end lost 7 bases, the J end lost 8 bases, and 17 bases lay between the germline ends. CDR3 length: 13 residues. In germline, CDR1 is MGHDK, CDR2 SYGVNS. The CDR3 DNA reads as TGTGCCAGCACCTCCCGTGGGGGACGAGGCTACACCTTC. It codes for CASTSRGGRGYTF.

As to this clonotype: The germline gene is not matched at one end of the junction; a read error may be the cause. The chain joins TRBV11-2 to TRBJ1-3, with a weak D call TRBD1 (5 bases). Germline V CDR1 and CDR2: SGHAT, FQNNGV. The CDR3 spans 16 residues. This CDR3 reads CASSLQGLSSANTIYF. The CDR3 DNA reads TGTGCCAGCAGCTTACAGGGTTTGTCGTCTGCAAACACCATATATTTT.

This chain links TRBV10-3 with TRBJ2-1, with TRBD1 identical over 8 bases. V lost 6 bases and J lost 8; bases outside the gene matches: 15. The CDR3 covers 16 residues. Germline CDR1 and CDR2: ENHRY and SYGVKD. CDR3 protein: CAISQGAGLSDHEQFF. The CDR3 region has the DNA TGTGCCATCAGCCAGGGGGCCGGTCTCTCCGACCATGAGCAGTTCTTC.

The chain couples TRBV5-1 to TRBJ2-5; D may be TRBD2 (6 bases). This CDR3 region has 13 residues. Trimming removed 0 bases at V and 14 bases at J, with 17 bases between. Germline V lookup: CDR1 SGHRS, CDR2 YFSETQ. This chain's CDR3 is CASSLALGGPTYF. As DNA, the CDR3 is TGCGCCAGCAGCTTGGCCCTCGGAGGGCCTACCTACTTC.

The chain couples TRBV6-1 to TRBJ1-5; TRBD1 matches at 11 bases. V dropped 5 bases and J dropped 5; count of bases not matched to a gene: 11. The CDR3 sequence is 17 residues long. Germline V gene lookup returns CDR1 MNHNS and CDR2 SASEGT. The CDR3 region has the DNA TGTGCCAGCAGTCAACGAAGGGACAGGGGGAATGATCAGCCCCAGCATTTT. Residues: CASSQRRDRGNDQPQHF.

This chain connects TRBV28 to TRBJ1-2; no definite D call. Germline assignment: CDR1 MDHEN and CDR2 SYDVKM. The V gene lost 10 bases and the J gene lost 7 bases, with 13 bases spanning the gap. This CDR3 is 11 amino acids long. The CDR3 coding sequence is TGTGCCACCTTAGGAGGGTTTGGCTACACCTTC. Translating it yields CATLGGFGYTF.